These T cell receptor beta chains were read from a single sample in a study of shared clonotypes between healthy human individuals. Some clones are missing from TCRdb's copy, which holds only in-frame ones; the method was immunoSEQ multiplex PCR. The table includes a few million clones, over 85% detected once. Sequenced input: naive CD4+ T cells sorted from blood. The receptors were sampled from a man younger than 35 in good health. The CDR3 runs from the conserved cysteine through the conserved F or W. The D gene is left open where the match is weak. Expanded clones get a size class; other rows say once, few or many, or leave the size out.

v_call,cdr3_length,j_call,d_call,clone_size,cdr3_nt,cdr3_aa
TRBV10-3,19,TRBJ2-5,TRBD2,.,TGTGCCATCAGTGAGGGGGGCACTAGCGGGTCCTCGACTCAAGAGACCCAGTACTTC,CAISEGGTSGSSTQETQYF
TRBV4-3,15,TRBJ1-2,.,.,TGCGCCAGCAGCCCGGCGAACCCTGGGGGCTATGGCTACACCTTC,CASSPANPGGYGYTF
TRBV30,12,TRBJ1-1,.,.,TGTGCCTGGACAAGGGTTGGCACTGAAGCTTTCTTT,CAWTRVGTEAFF
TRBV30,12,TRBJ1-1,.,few,TGTGCCTGGAGGTTGACTGTCGCTGAAGCTTTCTTT,CAWRLTVAEAFF
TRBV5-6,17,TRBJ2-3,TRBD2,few,TGTGCCAGCAGCCACGGACTAGCGGGAGGGTACACAGATACGCAGTATTTT,CASSHGLAGGYTDTQYF
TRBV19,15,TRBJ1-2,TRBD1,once,TGTGCCAGTAGTACAACGCCGGGACAGGGCTATGGCTACACCTTC,CASSTTPGQGYGYTF
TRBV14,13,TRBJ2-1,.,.,TGTGCCAGCAGCCAAAACGGGCGAGGGGAGCAGTTCTTC,CASSQNGRGEQFF
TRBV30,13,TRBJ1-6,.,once,TGTGCCTGGAGTGCGGGACAAAATTCACCCCTCCACTTT,CAWSAGQNSPLHF
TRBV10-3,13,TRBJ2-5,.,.,TGTGCCATCAGTCCGGGGTCAGGGGAGACCCAGTACTTC,CAISPGSGETQYF
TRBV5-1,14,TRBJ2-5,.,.,TGCGCCAGCAGCACCGACGGGCAACTAGAGACCCAGTACTTC,CASSTDGQLETQYF
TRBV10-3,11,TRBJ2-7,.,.,TGTGCCATCAGTGAGCGGTGGGAGCAGTACTTC,CAISERWEQYF
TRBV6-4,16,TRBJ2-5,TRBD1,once,TGTGCCAGCAGTGCTCCGAAGAGGGGGCCTCAAGAGACCCAGTACTTC,CASSAPKRGPQETQYF
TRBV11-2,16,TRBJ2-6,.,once,TGTGCCAGCAGCTTAGATGCCGTTTCTGGGGCCAACGTCCTGACTTTC,CASSLDAVSGANVLTF
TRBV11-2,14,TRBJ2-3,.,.,TGTGCCAGCAGCTTAGATTACAGCACAGATACGCAGTATTTT,CASSLDYSTDTQYF
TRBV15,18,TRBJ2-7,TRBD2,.,TGTGCCACCAGTACCAGACGCGGGACTAGCGGGAGCTACTACGAGCAGTACTTC,CATSTRRGTSGSYYEQYF
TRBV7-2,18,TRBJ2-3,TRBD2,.,TGTGCCAGCAGCTTAGACACTAGCGGGATCCTAAACACAGATACGCAGTATTTT,CASSLDTSGILNTDTQYF
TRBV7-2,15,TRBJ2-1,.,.,TGTGCCAGCAGCTTAGAGAGCCTCTCCTACAATGAGCAGTTCTTC,CASSLESLSYNEQFF
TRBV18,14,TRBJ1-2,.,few,TGTGCCAGCTCACCGGAGACAGTCAACTATGGCTACACCTTC,CASSPETVNYGYTF
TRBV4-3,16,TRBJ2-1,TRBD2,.,TGCGCCAGCAGCCAAGAGGGCGGGAGGCCATACAATGAGCAGTTCTTC,CASSQEGGRPYNEQFF
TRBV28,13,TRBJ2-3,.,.,TGTGCCAGCAGTTTTCGGGGAAGAGATACGCAGTATTTT,CASSFRGRDTQYF
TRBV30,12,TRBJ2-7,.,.,TGTGCCTGGAGTACAGGGAGCCACGAGCAGTACTTC,CAWSTGSHEQYF
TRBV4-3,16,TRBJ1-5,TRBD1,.,TGCGCCAGCAGCCAAGGACTTACGACAGGGTTGGAGCCCCAGCATTTT,CASSQGLTTGLEPQHF
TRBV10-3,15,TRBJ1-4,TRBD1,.,TGTGCCATCAGTGAGTCGGCAGGGGGGAACGAAAAACTGTTTTTT,CAISESAGGNEKLFF
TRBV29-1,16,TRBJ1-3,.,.,TGCAGCGCCCGCGGCGCCTACGGGGGGCGTGGAAACACCATATATTTT,CSARGAYGGRGNTIYF
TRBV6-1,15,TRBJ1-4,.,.,TGTGCCAGCAGGGACAGAAGCCTAACTAATGAAAAACTGTTTTTT,CASRDRSLTNEKLFF
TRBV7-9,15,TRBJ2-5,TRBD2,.,TGTGCCAGCAGCCCGGGGACTAGCGGGAGCTCAGAGCAGTACTTC,CASSPGTSGSSEQYF
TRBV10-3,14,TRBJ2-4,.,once,TGTGCCATCAGTGAGTCCCGGACAGTAAACATTCAGTACTTC,CAISESRTVNIQYF
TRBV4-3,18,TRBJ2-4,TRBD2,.,TGCGCCAGCAGCCCGGGACTAGCGGGAGAGGAGGCCAAAAACATTCAGTACTTC,CASSPGLAGEEAKNIQYF
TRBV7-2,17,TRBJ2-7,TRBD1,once,TGTGCCAGCAGCATTACGACAGGGGCTTGGGGCTCCTACGAGCAGTACTTC,CASSITTGAWGSYEQYF
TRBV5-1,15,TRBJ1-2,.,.,TGCGCCAGCAGCTTGGTCGCAGGGGCGGGGCATGGCTACACCTTC,CASSLVAGAGHGYTF
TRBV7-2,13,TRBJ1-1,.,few,TGTGCCAGCAGCTTAGCCACGAACACTGAAGCTTTCTTT,CASSLATNTEAFF
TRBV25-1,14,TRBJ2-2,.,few,TGTGCCAGCAGTGCCCGGGAGAACACCGGGGAGCTGTTTTTT,CASSARENTGELFF
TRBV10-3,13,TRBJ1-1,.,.,TGTGCCATCAGGCAGCGGGAGGGCACTGAAGCTTTCTTT,CAIRQREGTEAFF
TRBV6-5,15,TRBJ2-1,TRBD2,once,TGTGCCAGCAGTCGTCTAAGCGGGAGAGGCAATGAGCAGTTCTTC,CASSRLSGRGNEQFF
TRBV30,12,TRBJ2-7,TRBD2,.,TGTGCCTGGAGCGGGGGGACCTACGAGCAGTACTTC,CAWSGGTYEQYF
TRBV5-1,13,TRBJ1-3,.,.,TGCGCCAGCATACTTAACTCTGGAAACACCATATATTTT,CASILNSGNTIYF
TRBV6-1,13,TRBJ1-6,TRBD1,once,TGTGCCAGCAGTCCCACAGGGGGTTCACCCCTCCACTTT,CASSPTGGSPLHF
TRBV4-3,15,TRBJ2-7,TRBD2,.,TGCGCCAGCAGCCGGACTAGCGGGAGCTCCTACGAGCAGTACTTC,CASSRTSGSSYEQYF
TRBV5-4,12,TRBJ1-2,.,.,TGTGCCAGCAGCTTGGAGCAGTATGGCTACACCTTC,CASSLEQYGYTF
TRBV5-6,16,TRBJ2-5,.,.,TGTGCCAGCAATTCATGGGGGGCCGCGGGGGAAGAGACCCAGTACTTC,CASNSWGAAGEETQYF
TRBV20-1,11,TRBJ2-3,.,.,TGCAGTGCTCGAGGGGGGGATACGCAGTATTTT,CSARGGDTQYF
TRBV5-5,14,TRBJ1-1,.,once,TGTGCCAGCAGCTTGGACAGAGGTAACACTGAAGCTTTCTTT,CASSLDRGNTEAFF
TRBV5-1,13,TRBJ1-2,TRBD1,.,TGCGCCAGCAGCTTGCCAGGACAGGGGATCTACACCTTC,CASSLPGQGIYTF
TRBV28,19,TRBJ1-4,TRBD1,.,TGTGCCAGCAGTCCTATAGGGACAGGGGTGGGGGCAACTAATGAAAAACTGTTTTTT,CASSPIGTGVGATNEKLFF
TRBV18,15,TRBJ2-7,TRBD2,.,TGTGCCAGCTCACTGCGGGAGGGATCCCCAGGCGAGCAGTACTTC,CASSLREGSPGEQYF
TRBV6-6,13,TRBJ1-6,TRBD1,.,TGTGCCAGCCTCTGGACAGGGGATTCACCCCTCCACTTT,CASLWTGDSPLHF
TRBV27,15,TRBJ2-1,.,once,TGTGCCAGCAGTTTCAAAGGGGTCTCCTACAATGAGCAGTTCTTC,CASSFKGVSYNEQFF
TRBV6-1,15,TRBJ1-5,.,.,TGTGCCAGCAGTGAAGACCCCTGGGGCAATCAGCCCCAGCATTTT,CASSEDPWGNQPQHF
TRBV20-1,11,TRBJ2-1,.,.,TGCAGTGCTACGGAAGCATTAATGAAGTTCTTC,CSATEALMKFF
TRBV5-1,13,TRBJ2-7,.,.,TGCGCCAGCAGATTGGGTAGCTCCTACGAGCAGTACTTC,CASRLGSSYEQYF
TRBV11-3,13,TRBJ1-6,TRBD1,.,TGTGCCAGCAGCCGGGACAGAAATTCACCCCTCCACTTT,CASSRDRNSPLHF
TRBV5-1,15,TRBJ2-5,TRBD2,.,TGCGCCAGCAGCCCCCTAGCGGGGGGATGGGAGACCCAGTACTTC,CASSPLAGGWETQYF
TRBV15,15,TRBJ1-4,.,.,TGTGCCACCAGCGGTGAATATGGGGGCGGAGAAAAACTGTTTTTT,CATSGEYGGGEKLFF
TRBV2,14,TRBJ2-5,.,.,TGTGCCAGCAGGGACGGGGGCGACTTAGAGACCCAGTACTTC,CASRDGGDLETQYF
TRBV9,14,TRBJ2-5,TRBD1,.,TGTGCCAGCAGCCCCCGACAGGGGCAAGAGACCCAGTACTTC,CASSPRQGQETQYF
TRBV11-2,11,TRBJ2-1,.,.,TGTGCCAGCAGTACCTCCAATGAGCAGTTCTTC,CASSTSNEQFF
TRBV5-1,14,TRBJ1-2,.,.,TGCGCCAGCAGCTTGGGGCAGGGCGGTCGGGGCTACACCTTC,CASSLGQGGRGYTF
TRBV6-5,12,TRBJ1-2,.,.,TGTGCCAGCAGCTCAGGGTTGGTTGGCTACACCTTC,CASSSGLVGYTF
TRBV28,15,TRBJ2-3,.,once,TGTGCCAGCAGTCCCCCGCAAGGGCAGGGGGGTACGCAGTATTTT,CASSPPQGQGGTQYF